This TCR beta chain is drawn from a study of blood T cell repertoires in COVID-19. Study background: COVID-19 samples from acute and convalescent phases originated in the United States, Italy and Spain. Sources were T cells, B-cell-depleted T cells, or PBMCs; the material itself was cDNA or gDNA.

Original handling: Amplification from reference gene primers served as the basis for estimated nucleated cell counts. Repertoires were generated with immunoSEQ multiplex PCR, while TCRdb's copy carries only in-frame clones and drops some. The DNA was the basis for D and trimming; V, J and clone size are from that table. The sample records approximately 250,000 clones, around four fifths being singletons. This CDR3 has 13 amino acids. Trimming pared 0 bases from V and 8 bases from J, leaving 9 bases between. From germline, CDR1 is SGHKS and CDR2 YYEKEE (reference sequence). This chain uses TRBV5-5 with TRBJ2-1, with D uncertain. The source of this sequence is a man between 60 and 75 years old who had recovered from COVID-19. Input material: peripheral blood. The CDR3 DNA is TGTGCCAGCAGCTTGGCCCTTTCTGATGAGCAGTTCTTC. It translates to CASSLALSDEQFF.